This is a list of T cell receptor beta chains from one sample in a study of T cell responses to AZD1222 COVID-19 vaccine. The assay was immunoSEQ multiplex PCR, and TCRdb's table has in-frame clones only and misses some. The sample consists of some 83,000 clones, 90% of them appearing once. The sequencing here drew on peripheral blood, taken on day 0 of AZD1222 vaccination. The origin of the receptors is an adult in good health. The CDR3 runs from the conserved cysteine through the conserved F or W. D genes are given only for firm matches. Not every row has a clone size; where given, it reads once, few, many or a size class.

cdr3_aa cdr3_nt v_call clone_size j_call d_call
CASSPGRGGRNEQYF TGTGCCAGCTCACCAGGGCGGGGGGGCAGGAACGAGCAGTACTTC TRBV18 once TRBJ2-7 TRBD2
CASNPSLNNYGYTF TGTGCCAGCAACCCCAGCTTAAATAACTATGGCTACACCTTC TRBV2 NA TRBJ1-2 NA
CASSFRSSGGVSGFEQFF TGTGCCAGCAGTTTCCGGAGTAGCGGGGGAGTGTCGGGCTTTGAGCAGTTCTTC TRBV28 NA TRBJ2-1 TRBD2
CASSPGTEAFF TGTGCCAGTAGTCCAGGGACTGAAGCTTTCTTT TRBV19 NA TRBJ1-1 NA
CASSIGHQPQHF TGTGCCAGTAGTATAGGCCATCAGCCCCAGCATTTT TRBV19 NA TRBJ1-5 NA
CASSQDWGRNQPQHF TGCGCCAGCAGCCAAGATTGGGGTCGCAATCAGCCCCAGCATTTT TRBV4-1 once TRBJ1-5 NA
CASSPPQGVGNTIYF TGTGCCAGCTCACCACCTCAAGGGGTCGGAAACACCATATATTTT TRBV18 NA TRBJ1-3 NA
CASSLGLGMHEQYF TGTGCCAGCAGCTTAGGGTTAGGGATGCACGAGCAGTACTTC TRBV7-9 NA TRBJ2-7 NA
CASSIGSAPLHF TGTGCCAGTAGTATCGGATCCGCCCCCCTCCACTTT TRBV19 NA TRBJ1-6 NA
CASSSGGYQPQHF TGTGCCAGCAGTTCCGGGGGCTATCAGCCCCAGCATTTT TRBV27 NA TRBJ1-5 NA
CASSYSSGFYEQYF TGTGCCAGCAGTTACTCGTCAGGGTTCTACGAGCAGTACTTC TRBV6-2/TRBV6-3 once TRBJ2-7 NA
CASSSGQGGYTEAFF TGTGCCAGCAGCTCAGGACAGGGGGGATACACTGAAGCTTTCTTT TRBV7-8 NA TRBJ1-1 TRBD1